The present entry profiles one T cell receptor (beta chain) with its context. No antigen is known for it. The PCR ran on 60 Vbeta and 13 Jbeta primers. Assay: immunoSEQ multiplex PCR; the TCRdb copy retains only in-frame clones and omits some. The sample records approximately 120,000 clones, under 80% being singletons. The CDR3 sequence is 15 residues long. Germline-derived CDR1 and CDR2 are SGHKS and YYEKEE (reference sequence). The V end lost 4 bases, the J end lost 3 bases, and 17 bases lay between the germline ends. This record comes from a study of cytomegalovirus exposure and HLA in healthy donors. Whole-study results and caveats: There were some V segments, including TRBV6-2 and TRBV6-3, excluded as indistinguishable. For most TCR sequences rarity was the rule, although some public TCRs occurred in many donors. Analysis was performed later, and it showed HLA-associated TCR beta chains to be more clonally expanded than equally common others.

Specimen: PBMCs. This chain uses TRBV5-5 with TRBJ2-7; TRBD2 might be the D (7 bases). This TCR derives from a woman aged 55-69 years in good health and CMV-seropositive. CDR3 sequence reads: CASSHLLGGDYEQYF. DNA for the CDR3: TGTGCCAGCAGCCACCTACTAGGGGGGGACTACGAGCAGTACTTC.